This record looks at one TCR beta chain sequence and its context. V shed 1 base, J shed 5 bases, and the junction held 8 bases outside the gene matches. Germline CDR1 MNHNS, CDR2 SASEGT. The CDR3 runs 16 residues. This entry belongs to a study of blood T cell repertoires in COVID-19. Study-wide background: In each case, the material was cDNA or gDNA derived from T cells, B-cell-depleted T cells, or PBMCs.

Original methodology: Estimation of nucleated cell counts was performed using reference gene primer amplification. Measured with immunoSEQ multiplex PCR; TCRdb has only the in-frame clones, and not every one. That table is the source of V, J and clone size, and D and trimming were worked out from the DNA. The sample holds 200,000 to 300,000 clones, roughly four fifths seen once. The source is a man aged 30-40 years who had recovered from COVID-19. The sample taken for sequencing was peripheral blood. V gene TRBV6-1 combines with J gene TRBJ1-5; 7 nucleotides match TRBD1. CDR3 DNA sequence: TGTGCCAGCAGTGAAGACAGGGGCACTTTCGATCAGCCCCAGCATTTT. This translates into CASSEDRGTFDQPQHF.